The clone carrying this T cell receptor (beta chain) was counted ten times or more. Its antigen remains unknown. The data derive from a study of CD8 T cells in ankylosing spondylitis. From the 5' RACE reads, TCRdb called clonotypes with MiXCR, one entry per CDR3 protein. The sample records about 840,000 distinct CDR3 sequences, about 11% being singletons. V was cut by 2 bases and J by 0 bases, with 7 bases left in between. The CDR3 spans 13 residues. The germline V gene has CDR1 GTSNPN and CDR2 SVGIG (reference sequence). General observations from the study: In ankylosing spondylitis blood, a motif of roughly eight highly homologous TCR beta variants appeared characteristic.

The TCR sequence derives from a male donor with ankylosing spondylitis. What was sequenced was blood, either unsorted or a sorted T cell fraction (not recorded which). V and J are TRBV30 and TRBJ1-2, with a tentative D call TRBD1 (5 bases). CDR3 in DNA: TGTGCCTGGAGTCGACAGACTAACTATGGCTACACCTTC. This sequence encodes CAWSRQTNYGYTF.